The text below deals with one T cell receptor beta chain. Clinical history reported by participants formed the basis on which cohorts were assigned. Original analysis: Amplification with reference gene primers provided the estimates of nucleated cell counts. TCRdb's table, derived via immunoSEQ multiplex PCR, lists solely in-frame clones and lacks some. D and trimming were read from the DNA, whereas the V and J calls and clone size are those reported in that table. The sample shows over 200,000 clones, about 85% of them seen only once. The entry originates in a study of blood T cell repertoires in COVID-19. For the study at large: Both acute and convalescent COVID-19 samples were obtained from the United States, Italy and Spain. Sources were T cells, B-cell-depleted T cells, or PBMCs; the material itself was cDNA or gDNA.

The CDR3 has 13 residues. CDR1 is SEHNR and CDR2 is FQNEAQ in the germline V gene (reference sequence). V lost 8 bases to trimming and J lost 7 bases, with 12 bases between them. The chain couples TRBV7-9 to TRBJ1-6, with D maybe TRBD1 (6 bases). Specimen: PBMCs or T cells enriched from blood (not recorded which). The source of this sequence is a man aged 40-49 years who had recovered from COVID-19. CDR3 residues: CASSGVGNSPLHF. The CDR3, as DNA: TGTGCCAGCTCAGGGGTTGGGAATTCACCCCTCCACTTT.